Detailed here is one T cell receptor beta chain. This clonotype was detected only a few times. The antigen this receptor binds is unknown. No much larger clone is present one base from it, and per-base qualities are unavailable. The record originates from a study of blood T cells in healthy people across ages (dated by TCRdb to about 2015). Describing the broader study: In model experiments, template switching captured about one uniquely barcoded TCR beta cDNA molecule for every two T cells. To track age-related changes in TCR beta repertoire diversity, the study relied on deep sequencing normalized with unique cDNA molecular identifiers. The donors were divided into four age groups: young (average approximately 16 years), middle-aged (about 39), aged (approximately 62) and long-lived (roughly 86). For two donors (one aged 18 to 30 and one aged 80 or older), the study analyzed two additional independent replicas of 1 million unique cDNA reads from the same blood draw. The full study reports these points: Observed TCR beta diversity per million T cells fell roughly linearly with age, and a significant reduction was already apparent by age roughly 40. Compared with the aged group, more naive CD4+ T cells, fewer expanded clones and increased TCR diversity were shown by the long-lived group, suggesting age selection. Total diversity estimates from one million sequenced T cells were considered lower bounds and underestimates. Because profiling used bulk unsorted PBMCs, naive and antigen-experienced compartments could not be compared conclusively. Observed TCR beta diversity correlated strongly with the percentage of naive T cells measured by flow cytometry. Because donor CMV infection status was unknown, age-related changes in expanded clonotypes were potentially confounded.

Donors were 39 systemically healthy Caucasian individuals from Russia aged roughly 6 to 95 years. Each donor gave 8 to 10 milliliters of peripheral blood, drawn into EDTA-treated Vacutainer tubes. PBMCs were isolated by Ficoll-Paque density-gradient centrifugation, with at least 6 million obtained per sample. Trizol reagent was used to extract total RNA from PBMCs, with at least 5 micrograms per sample. The percentages of naive CD45RAhigh/CD27high T cells were determined by flow cytometry on a PBMC aliquot from every donor. The library was made by 5' RACE. The reads were generated on an Illumina HiSeq 2500. A second PCR of roughly 6 to 11 cycles was performed with a sample-barcoded 5' primer and a J-beta primer mix. Each TCR beta cDNA molecule received a unique molecular identifier from a template-switch 5' adaptor carrying 12 random nucleotides. Each sample yielded at least 2.5 million CDR3-containing paired-end reads. The Mint cDNA synthesis kit, primed by a TRBC-specific oligonucleotide, was used to synthesize first-strand cDNA from all RNA. All cDNA was treated with uracil-DNA glycosylase and then went through a first 18-cycle PCR with the universal primers M1SS and BC2_uni_R. As for the authors' bioinformatics: For normalization, 1 million high-quality reads, each with a distinct molecular identifier, were randomly selected from each sample. Instead of being binned into consensus sequences, reads that shared molecular identifiers were thrown out. CDR3 identification, clonotype clustering and error correction used MiTCR with a Q25 quality threshold and the strictest error-elimination algorithm. A nonparametric unseen species model with Euler transformation was used to estimate a lower bound on total TCR beta diversity. TCRdb reanalyzed the raw reads on its own, using fastp at Q25 for trimming and MiXCR for clone calling, and kept in-frame beta chains. Rows are combined by CDR3 protein, so each entry shows the most common genes and DNA. These V and J calls rely on TCRdb rather than the paper's analysis. For this sample the table gives 450,000 to 650,000 distinct CDR3 sequences, of which around 24% were detected only once. 8.7% of the sample comes from the top ten.

These data also featured in a second study, about T cells of mothers and their children. The second paper states: The donors were nine systemically healthy Caucasian individuals, made up of three mothers and their six children. cDNA synthesis consumed the entire amount of extracted RNA, loaded at approximately 1.4 ug RNA in each 15 ul reaction. In the second PCR, the M1S primer introduced both the sample barcodes and 2-4 random nucleotides. Over 9.5 million TCR beta CDR3 reads were obtained for each mother, and some 3.1 million reads were obtained for each child. In both related and unrelated pairs, thymic selection shapes the output of TCR recombination in a similar way, with inherited differences having only a minor effect. Normalized repertoire overlap was always found to be slightly, but never significantly, higher in related mother-child pairs than in unrelated mother-child pairs. With a sensitivity of approximately 93 clones per million clonotypes, no persistent microchimeric T cell clones were detected. In the study, deep NGS was used to compare the TCR beta repertoires of mothers and children, and features distinguishing related mother-child pairs from unrelated individuals were sought. On average, the children were approximately 11 +/- 4 years old, while the mothers were roughly 36 +/- 4 years old. After adapter ligation with NEBNext reagents, the libraries were sequenced on Illumina HiSeq 2000 with 100+100 nt paired-end reads. To avoid cross-contamination, the mother libraries and the child libraries were prepared a month apart and sequenced in separate runs. For each donor, between roughly 450,000 and 2,200,000 distinct TCR beta clonotypes were identified. Naive TCR beta clonotypes were estimated from low-frequency clonotypes matched to each donor's FACS-determined naive share, without sorting.

Sequenced input: blood. This receptor was taken from a boy aged 10-17 years in good health.

The DNA sequence follows: TGTGCCAGCAGTTTAACGGGGGGAGAATTGGACACCATATATTTT. It specifies CASSLTGGELDTIYF. The receptor chain draws on TRBV27 and TRBJ1-3, and TRBD1 may be the D gene, going by 5 matching bases. V and J lose 2 bases and 8 bases, and a span of 16 bases separates them. From its cysteine to its phenylalanine, the CDR3 spans 15 amino acids. The kept DNA is CDR3 alone, 45 bases in frame from the first base. Taken from the germline V gene (reference sequence), the CDR1 and CDR2 loops are MNHEY and SMNVEV.